What follows are 14 T cell receptor beta chains derived from one specimen sequenced in a study of CD8 T cells in ankylosing spondylitis. Points from the study as a whole: For ankylosing spondylitis blood, a TCR beta motif of under ten highly homologous variants appeared characteristic.

Their specific antigens are unknown. TCRdb re-analysed the 5' RACE reads in MiXCR, keeping a single row per CDR3 protein. The sample yields 350,000 to 450,000 distinct CDR3 sequences, 25% to 30% seen once. Sequencing was done on a sample of blood, either unsorted or a sorted T cell fraction (not recorded which). Receptor source: a male donor with ankylosing spondylitis.

V usage is TRBV5-1 and J usage is TRBJ2-2; TRBD2 matches 12 bases. This CDR3 spans 17 amino acids. Per the germline V gene, CDR1 is SGHRS and CDR2 is YFSETQ. Unmatched junction bases numbered 4, after V lost 0 bases and J lost 4 bases. Here the CDR3 reads CASSLALAGGSTGELFF. The CDR3 DNA follows: TGCGCCAGCAGCTTGGCTCTAGCGGGAGGGTCCACCGGGGAGCTGTTTTTT.

This chain links TRBV6-2 or TRBV6-3 with TRBJ2-1, with no clear D. V lost 2 bases, J lost 5 bases, and 7 bases lay in between. The CDR3 contains 13 residues. Germline CDR1 and CDR2: MNHEY and SVGEGT. CDR3 sequence reads: CASSYKKDNEQFF. The CDR3 DNA reads TGTGCCAGCAGTTACAAAAAGGACAATGAGCAGTTCTTC.

The rearrangement links TRBV11-2 to TRBJ1-1; TRBD1 agrees at 9 bases. This CDR3 spans 15 amino acids. V gave up 4 bases and J gave up 3 bases; unmatched junction bases: 6. The germline CDR1 and CDR2 sequences are SGHAT and FQNNGV. The CDR3 DNA reads TGTGCCAGCAGCTCCGGGACAGGGATGGACACTGAAGCTTTCTTT. Translation gives CASSSGTGMDTEAFF.

The chain is built from TRBV12-3 or TRBV12-4 and TRBJ2-1; 13 nucleotides align to TRBD2. After removal of 3 bases from V and 5 bases from J, the junction contained 7 bases not matched to a gene. The CDR3 contains 17 residues. The CDR3 loop is CASSFRTSGGGNNEQFF. DNA of the CDR3: TGTGCCAGCAGTTTTCGGACTAGCGGGGGAGGGAACAATGAGCAGTTCTTC.

The chain employs TRBV6-1 and TRBJ1-2; D unresolved. Germline CDR1 is MNHNS and CDR2 is SASEGT. V lost 7 bases and J 4 bases, leaving 7 bases between the germline ends. The CDR3 consists of 11 residues. CDR3: CASTFVYGYTF. CDR3 nucleotides: TGTGCCAGCACGTTCGTCTATGGCTACACCTTC.

The chain recombines TRBV4-2 with TRBJ1-2; maybe TRBD1 (5 bases). Germline V gives CDR1 LGHNA, CDR2 YNFKEQ. Trimming took 4 bases from V and 0 from J, leaving 12 bases between them. The length of the CDR3 is 15 residues. CDR3 amino acids: CASSRAGAANYGYTF. CDR3 in DNA: TGTGCCAGCAGCCGCGCCGGGGCAGCTAACTATGGCTACACCTTC.

In this sample, this clonotype turned up a few times. The V call is TRBV7-9, the J call TRBJ2-7; 10 bases fit TRBD2. Unmatched junction bases numbered 6, after V lost 5 bases and J lost 5 bases. This CDR3 spans 14 amino acids. Germline values: CDR1 SEHNR, CDR2 FQNEAQ (reference sequence). CDR3 protein: CASSPGLAFDEQYV. The CDR3 DNA reads as TGTGCCAGCAGCCCGGGACTAGCGTTCGACGAGCAGTACGTC.

The chain joins TRBV4-1 to TRBJ2-1; TRBD1 agrees at 8 bases. The CDR3 has 15 residues. Germline values: CDR1 MGHRA, CDR2 YSYEKL. Trimming took 0 bases from V and 10 from J; bases not matched to a gene: 8. This CDR3 is CASSQDGQGRREQFF. In DNA form, the CDR3 reads TGCGCCAGCAGCCAAGATGGACAGGGCCGGAGAGAGCAGTTCTTC.

The chain is built from TRBV6-5 and TRBJ2-6; no clear D. Germline lookup yields CDR1 MNHEY and CDR2 SVGAGI. The germline V and J ends were trimmed by 0 bases and 0 bases, with 6 bases remaining between them. The CDR3 runs to 16 residues. The CDR3 protein is CASSYSTRSGANVLTF. The CDR3 DNA sequence: TGTGCCAGCAGTTACTCAACCCGCTCTGGGGCCAACGTCCTGACTTTC.

This clonotype occurred a few times. The chain joins TRBV27 to TRBJ1-3; 8 bases are a match to TRBD1. There are 15 residues in the CDR3. Germline values: CDR1 MNHEY, CDR2 SMNVEV (reference sequence). V gave up 4 bases and J gave up 0 bases; unmatched junction bases: 2. The CDR3: CASSSRGPSGNTIYF. CDR3 nucleotides: TGTGCCAGCAGTTCCAGGGGGCCCTCTGGAAACACCATATATTTT.

The chain has TRBV5-6 and TRBJ2-5; weak D call: TRBD2 (5 bases). The ends were cut back, 1 base at V and 2 bases at J, with 15 bases in the middle. The CDR3 is made up of 16 amino acids. From germline, CDR1 is SGHDT and CDR2 YYEEEE. CDR3 residues: CASSLWIRGSQETQYF. The CDR3 DNA is TGTGCCAGCAGCTTGTGGATCCGCGGGTCACAAGAGACCCAGTACTTC.

The rearrangement uses TRBV20-1 and TRBJ2-7; TRBD1 might be the D (5 bases). Trimming shortened V by 5 bases and J by 5 bases, and 16 bases separated the two germline ends. The CDR3 has 13 residues. Germline CDR1 is DFQATT and CDR2 is SNEGSKA (reference sequence). The CDR3 nucleotides are TGCAGTGCTCCTCAGATTCAGACAGACGAGCAGTACTTC. Translation gives CSAPQIQTDEQYF.

This sequence joins TRBV12-3 or TRBV12-4 and TRBJ1-2; possible D gene TRBD1, 6 bases. V shed 2 bases and J shed 8 bases, with 15 bases lying between them. This CDR3 region has 14 residues. CDR3: CASSLLQGEKGYTF. The CDR3 DNA reads as TGTGCCAGCAGTTTACTACAGGGCGAGAAAGGCTACACCTTC.

The chain employs TRBV20-1 and TRBJ2-3, with 8 nucleotides matching TRBD2. There are 18 residues in the CDR3. After removal of 6 bases from V and 3 bases from J, the junction contained 20 bases not matched to a gene. Germline-derived CDR1 and CDR2 are DFQATT and SNEGSKA (reference sequence). In DNA, the CDR3 is TGCAGTGCCTTACCGGACCAGCGCCGGGAGGGCCGAACAGATACGCAGTATTTT. Protein: CSALPDQRREGRTDTQYF.